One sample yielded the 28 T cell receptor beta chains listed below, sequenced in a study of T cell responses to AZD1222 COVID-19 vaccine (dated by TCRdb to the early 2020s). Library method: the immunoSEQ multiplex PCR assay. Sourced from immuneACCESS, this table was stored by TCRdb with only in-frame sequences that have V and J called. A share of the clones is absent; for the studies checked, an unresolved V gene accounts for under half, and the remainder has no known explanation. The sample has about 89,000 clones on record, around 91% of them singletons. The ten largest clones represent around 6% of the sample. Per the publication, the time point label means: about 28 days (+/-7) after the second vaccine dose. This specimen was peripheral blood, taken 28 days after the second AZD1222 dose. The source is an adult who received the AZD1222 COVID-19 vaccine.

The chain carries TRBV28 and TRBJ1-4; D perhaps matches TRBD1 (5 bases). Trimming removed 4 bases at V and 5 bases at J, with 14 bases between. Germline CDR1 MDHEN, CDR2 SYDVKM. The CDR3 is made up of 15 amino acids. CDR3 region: CASSYFGAGNEKLFF. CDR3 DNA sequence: TGTGCCAGCAGTTACTTTGGGGCAGGGAATGAAAAACTGTTTTTT.

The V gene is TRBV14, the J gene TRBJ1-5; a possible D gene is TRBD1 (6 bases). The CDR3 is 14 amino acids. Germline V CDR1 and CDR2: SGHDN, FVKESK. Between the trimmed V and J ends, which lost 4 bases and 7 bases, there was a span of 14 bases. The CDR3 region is CASSPINRDQPQHF. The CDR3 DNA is TGTGCCAGCAGCCCCATAAACAGGGACCAGCCCCAGCATTTT.

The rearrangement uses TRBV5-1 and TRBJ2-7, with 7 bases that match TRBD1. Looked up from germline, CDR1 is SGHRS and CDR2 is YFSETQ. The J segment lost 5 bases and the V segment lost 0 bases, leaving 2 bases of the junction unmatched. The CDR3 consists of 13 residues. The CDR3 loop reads CASSLEGAHEQYF. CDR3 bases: TGCGCCAGCAGCTTGGAGGGGGCCCACGAGCAGTACTTC.

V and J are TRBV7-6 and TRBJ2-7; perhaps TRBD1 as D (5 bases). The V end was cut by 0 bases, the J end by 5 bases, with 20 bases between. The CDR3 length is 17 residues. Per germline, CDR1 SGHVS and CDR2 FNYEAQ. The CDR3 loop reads CASSLAKPGFFTDEQYF. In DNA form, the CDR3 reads TGTGCCAGCAGCTTAGCGAAGCCAGGGTTCTTTACGGACGAGCAGTACTTC.

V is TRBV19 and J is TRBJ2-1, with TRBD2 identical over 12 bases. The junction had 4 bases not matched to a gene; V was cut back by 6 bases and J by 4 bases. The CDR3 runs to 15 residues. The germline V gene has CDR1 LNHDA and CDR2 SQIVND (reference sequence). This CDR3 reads CASRDLAGGYNEQFF. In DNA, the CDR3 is TGTGCCAGTAGGGATCTAGCGGGGGGGTACAATGAGCAGTTCTTC. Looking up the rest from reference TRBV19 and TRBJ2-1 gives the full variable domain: DGGITQSPKYLFRKEGQNVTLSCEQNLNHDAMYWYRQDPGQGLRLIYYSQIVNDFQKGDIAEGYSVSREKKESFPLTVTSAQKNPTAFYLCASRDLAGGYNEQFFGPGTRLTVL.

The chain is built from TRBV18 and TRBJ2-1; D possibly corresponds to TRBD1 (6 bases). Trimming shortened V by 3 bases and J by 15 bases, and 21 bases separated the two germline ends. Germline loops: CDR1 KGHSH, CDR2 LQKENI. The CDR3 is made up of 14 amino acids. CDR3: CASSPATGLDSRFF. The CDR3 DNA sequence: TGTGCCAGCTCACCTGCGACAGGATTGGATTCGAGGTTCTTC.

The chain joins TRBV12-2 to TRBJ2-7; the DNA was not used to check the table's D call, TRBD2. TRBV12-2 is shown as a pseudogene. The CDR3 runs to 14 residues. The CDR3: CASRPPRYSYEQYF. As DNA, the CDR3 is TGTGCAAGTCGCCCCCCCCGGTACTCCTACGAGCAGTACTTC.

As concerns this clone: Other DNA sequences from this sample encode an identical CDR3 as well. The CDR3 DNA reads TGTGCCTGGAGTGCTAAATTTATTAACACCGGGGAGCTGTTTTTT. Translated: CAWSAKFINTGELFF. V gene TRBV30 combines with J gene TRBJ2-2; no definite D call. Trimming cost V 1 base and J 2 bases, with 11 bases left between them. In germline, CDR1 is GTSNPN, CDR2 SVGIG (reference sequence). CDR3 length equals 15 residues.

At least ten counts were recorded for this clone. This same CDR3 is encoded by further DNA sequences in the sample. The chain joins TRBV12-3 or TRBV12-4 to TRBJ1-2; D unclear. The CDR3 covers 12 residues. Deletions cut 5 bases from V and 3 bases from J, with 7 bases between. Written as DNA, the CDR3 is TGTGCCAGCAGTCCGCGAGACTATGGCTACACCTTC. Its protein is CASSPRDYGYTF.

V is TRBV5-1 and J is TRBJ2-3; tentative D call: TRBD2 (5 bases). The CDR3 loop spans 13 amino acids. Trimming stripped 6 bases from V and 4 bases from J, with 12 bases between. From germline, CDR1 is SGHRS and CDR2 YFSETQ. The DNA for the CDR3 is TGCGCCAGCACTAGGGAGAGGGCAGATACGCAGTATTTT. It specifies CASTRERADTQYF.

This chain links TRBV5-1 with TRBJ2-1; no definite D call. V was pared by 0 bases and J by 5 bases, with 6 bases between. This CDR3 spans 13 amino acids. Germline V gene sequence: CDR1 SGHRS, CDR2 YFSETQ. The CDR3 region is CASSLAQNNEQFF. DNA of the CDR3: TGCGCCAGCAGCTTGGCACAGAACAATGAGCAGTTCTTC. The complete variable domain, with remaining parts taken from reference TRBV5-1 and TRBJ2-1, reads KAGVTQTPRYLIKTRGQQVTLSCSPISGHRSVSWYQQTPGQGLQFLFEYFSETQRNKGNFPGRFSGRQFSNSRSEMNVSTLELGDSALYLCASSLAQNNEQFFGPGTRLTVL.

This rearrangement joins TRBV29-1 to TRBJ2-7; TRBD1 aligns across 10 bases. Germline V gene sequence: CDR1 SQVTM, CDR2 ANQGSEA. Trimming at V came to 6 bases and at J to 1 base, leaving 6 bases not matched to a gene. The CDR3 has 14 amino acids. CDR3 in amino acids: CSVNGQGGSYEQYF. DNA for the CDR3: TGCAGCGTCAACGGACAGGGGGGTTCCTACGAGCAGTACTTC.

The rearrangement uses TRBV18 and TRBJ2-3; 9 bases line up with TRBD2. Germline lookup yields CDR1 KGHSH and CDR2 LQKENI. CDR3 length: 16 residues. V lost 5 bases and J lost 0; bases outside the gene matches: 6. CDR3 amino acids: CASSGIAGESTDTQYF. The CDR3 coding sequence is TGTGCCAGCTCAGGAATAGCGGGGGAGAGCACAGATACGCAGTATTTT.

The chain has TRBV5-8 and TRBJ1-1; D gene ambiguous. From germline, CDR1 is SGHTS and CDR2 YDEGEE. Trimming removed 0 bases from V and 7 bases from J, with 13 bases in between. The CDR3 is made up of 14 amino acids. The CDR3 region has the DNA TGTGCCAGCAGCTTGGTTTATTACCTGTTTGAAGCTTTCTTT. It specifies CASSLVYYLFEAFF.

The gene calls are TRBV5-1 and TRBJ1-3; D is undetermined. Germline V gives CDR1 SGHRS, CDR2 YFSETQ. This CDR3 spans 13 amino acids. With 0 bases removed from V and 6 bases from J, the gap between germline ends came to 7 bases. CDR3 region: CASSLGPTNTIYF. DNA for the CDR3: TGCGCCAGCAGCTTGGGCCCGACAAACACCATATATTTT.

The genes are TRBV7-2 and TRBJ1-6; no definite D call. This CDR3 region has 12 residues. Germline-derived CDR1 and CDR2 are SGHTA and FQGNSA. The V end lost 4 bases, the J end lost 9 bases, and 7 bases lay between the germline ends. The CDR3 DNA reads TGTGCCAGCAGCTCCCCTCTTTCACCCCTCCACTTT. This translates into CASSSPLSPLHF.

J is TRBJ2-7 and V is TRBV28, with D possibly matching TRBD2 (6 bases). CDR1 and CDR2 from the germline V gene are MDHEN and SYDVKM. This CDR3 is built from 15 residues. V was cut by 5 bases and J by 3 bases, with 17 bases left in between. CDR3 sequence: CASSPPSEGLYEQYF. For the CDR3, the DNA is TGTGCCAGCAGTCCACCGAGCGAGGGACTCTACGAGCAGTACTTC.

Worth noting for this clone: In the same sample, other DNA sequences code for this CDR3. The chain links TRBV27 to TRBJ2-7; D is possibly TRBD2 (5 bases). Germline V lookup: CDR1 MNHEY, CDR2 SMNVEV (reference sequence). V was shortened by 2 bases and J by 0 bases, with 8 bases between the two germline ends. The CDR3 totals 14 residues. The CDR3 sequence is CASSLVGSSYEQYF. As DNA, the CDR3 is TGTGCCAGCAGTTTAGTAGGGAGCTCCTACGAGCAGTACTTC.

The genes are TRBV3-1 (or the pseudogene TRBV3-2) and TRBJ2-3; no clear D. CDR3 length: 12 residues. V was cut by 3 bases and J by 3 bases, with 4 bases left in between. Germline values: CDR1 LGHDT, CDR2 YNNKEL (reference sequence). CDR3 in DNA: TGTGCCAGCAGCCATGATACAGATACGCAGTATTTT. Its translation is CASSHDTDTQYF.

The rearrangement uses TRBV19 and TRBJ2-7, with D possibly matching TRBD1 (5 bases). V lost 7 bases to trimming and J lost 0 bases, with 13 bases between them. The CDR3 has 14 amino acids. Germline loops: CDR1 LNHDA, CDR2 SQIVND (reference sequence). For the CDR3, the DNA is TGTGCCAGTACTGACAGCTCGCTCTCCTACGAGCAGTACTTC. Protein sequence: CASTDSSLSYEQYF.

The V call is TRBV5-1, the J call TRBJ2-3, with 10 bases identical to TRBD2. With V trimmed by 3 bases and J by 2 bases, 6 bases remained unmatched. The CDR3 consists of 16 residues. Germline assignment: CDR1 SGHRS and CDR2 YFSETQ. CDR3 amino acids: CASSWGTSVVTDTQYF. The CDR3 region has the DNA TGCGCCAGCAGCTGGGGGACTAGCGTGGTCACAGATACGCAGTATTTT.

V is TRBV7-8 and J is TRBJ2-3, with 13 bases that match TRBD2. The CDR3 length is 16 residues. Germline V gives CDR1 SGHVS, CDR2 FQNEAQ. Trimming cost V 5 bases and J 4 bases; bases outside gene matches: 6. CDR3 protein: CASSQLAGGPPDTQYF. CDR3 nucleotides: TGTGCCAGCAGCCAACTAGCGGGGGGGCCCCCAGATACGCAGTATTTT.

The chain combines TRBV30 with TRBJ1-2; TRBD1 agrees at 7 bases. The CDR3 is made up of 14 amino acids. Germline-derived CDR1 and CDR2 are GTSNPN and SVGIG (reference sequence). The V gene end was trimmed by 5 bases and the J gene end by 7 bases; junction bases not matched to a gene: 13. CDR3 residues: CAWGFSTGWSGYTF. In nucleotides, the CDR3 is TGTGCCTGGGGCTTTTCGACAGGGTGGAGTGGCTACACCTTC.

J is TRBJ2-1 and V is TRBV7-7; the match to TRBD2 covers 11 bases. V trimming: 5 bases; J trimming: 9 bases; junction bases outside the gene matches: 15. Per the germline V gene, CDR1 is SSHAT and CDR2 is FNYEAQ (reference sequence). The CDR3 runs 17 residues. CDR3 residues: CASSVEGGLAGGTEQFF. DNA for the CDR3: TGTGCCAGCAGCGTCGAAGGTGGTCTAGCGGGGGGCACTGAGCAGTTCTTC. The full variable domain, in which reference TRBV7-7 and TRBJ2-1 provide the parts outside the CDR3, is GAGVSQSPRYKVTKRGQDVTLRCDPISSHATLYWYQQALGQGPEFLTYFNYEAQPDKSGLPSDRFSAERPEGSISTLTIQRTEQRDSAMYRCASSVEGGLAGGTEQFFGPGTRLTVL.

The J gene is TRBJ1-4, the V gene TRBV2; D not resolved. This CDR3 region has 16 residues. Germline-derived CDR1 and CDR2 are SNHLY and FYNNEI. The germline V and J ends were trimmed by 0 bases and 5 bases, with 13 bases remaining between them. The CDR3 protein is CASSEAHPGLNEKLFF. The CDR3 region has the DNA TGTGCCAGCAGTGAAGCGCACCCCGGGCTGAATGAAAAACTGTTTTTT.

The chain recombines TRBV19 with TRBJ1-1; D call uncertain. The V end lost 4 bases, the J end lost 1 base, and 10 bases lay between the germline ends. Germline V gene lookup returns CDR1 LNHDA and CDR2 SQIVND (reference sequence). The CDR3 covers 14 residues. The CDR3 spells CASSKLVTNTEAFF. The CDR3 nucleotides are TGTGCCAGTAGTAAGCTGGTCACGAACACTGAAGCTTTCTTT.

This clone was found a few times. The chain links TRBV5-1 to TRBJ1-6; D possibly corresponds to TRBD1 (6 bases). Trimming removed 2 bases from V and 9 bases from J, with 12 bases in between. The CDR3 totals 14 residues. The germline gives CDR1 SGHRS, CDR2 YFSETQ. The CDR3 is CASSFGEGVSPLHF. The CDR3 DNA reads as TGCGCCAGCAGCTTCGGTGAGGGGGTTTCACCCCTCCACTTT.

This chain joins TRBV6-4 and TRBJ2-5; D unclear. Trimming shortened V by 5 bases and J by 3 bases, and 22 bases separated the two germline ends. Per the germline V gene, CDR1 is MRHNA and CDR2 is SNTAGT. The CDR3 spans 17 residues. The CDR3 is CASSPPPDRVPKETQYF. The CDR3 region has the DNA TGTGCCAGCAGTCCCCCCCCCGACCGGGTTCCTAAAGAGACCCAGTACTTC.